This T cell receptor beta chain was found in a study of T cells expressing NK-cell markers. In the study overall: Obtained from sorted CD3+CD56+NKG2C+, CD3+CD56+NKG2C- and CD3+CD56-NKG2C+ T cells were the TCR beta repertoires. Sequencing covered eight donors, seven HCMV-seropositive and one seronegative.

With regard to this clonotype: Its specificity is not known.

Each CDR3 protein gets one entry in TCRdb, which reprocessed the 5' RACE reads and gives no DNA. This sample contains hundreds of thousands of distinct CDR3 sequences. The germline V gene encodes CDR1 KGHSH and CDR2 LQKENI. The CDR3 length is 15 residues. The study, taken as a whole, reports: These clonotypes additionally ranked first within the CD3+CD56-NKG2C+ fraction of a few donors. Of the CD8+ T cell pool in roughly six donors, about 1.0-7.0% was accounted for by dominant NKG2C+ clonotypes.

Input material: blood T cells: a sorted CD56 or NKG2C T cell subset, CD4+ or CD8+ T cells, or bulk PBMC T cells (not recorded which). The TCR was taken from a man aged 18-75 years in good health. The V call is TRBV18, the J call TRBJ2-3; the TCRdb call, TRBD1, lacks DNA for checking. This chain's CDR3 is CASSPNDAGADTQYF.